This section outlines one TCR beta chain sequence together with its context. This clonotype has a handful of counts. Its antigen is not yet known. No much larger clonotype is one base removed from it; base qualities were not supplied. The TCR beta CDR3 regions were amplified from RNA transcripts. A first-round RT-PCR of the TCR CDR3 used the HTBI primer set with the Qiagen OneStep RT-PCR kit. The libraries were constructed in a second round of multiplex PCR and then size-selected and purified. Libraries were sequenced paired-end with 100 bp reads on an Illumina HiSeq2000. From the authors' description of their analysis: SOAPnuke was used to process the raw data, removing reads that contained adapters or uncalled bases, had a mean Phred below 15, or lacked an exact match to the constant primer or identifier. COPE v1.2.5 was used to merge high-quality paired reads, and clonotypes were defined as unique nucleotide sequences. MiTCR v1.1 was used to align clonotypes to the IMGT TRBV, TRBD and TRBJ reference segments. The analysis was restricted to V-J combinations with a frequency above 0.0001, which together covered just over 99% of the repertoires. The TCS score was defined as the ratio of F50 (clonal expansion) to E x V (chaos), calculated using BLOSUM62-based TCRdist between CDR3 peptides within each V-J. Welch's t-statistics and random forest reduced 514 V-J features to some 14, which were used in a naive Bayes classifier (R e1071). Using fastp trimming at Q25 and MiXCR clonotype assembly, TCRdb reanalyzed the public sequencing data and kept in-frame beta chains. When rows share a CDR3 protein, they turn into one entry using the most common DNA and genes. The V and J calls come from TCRdb's annotation, not from the publication. For this sample the table gives about 640,000 distinct CDR3 sequences, of which under 25% were detected only once. Under 35% of the sample lies in the top ten.

The CDR3 covers 16 residues, taking in both the cysteine and the phenylalanine. Only the CDR3 DNA stays, 48 bases, in frame from base 1. V lost 4 bases and J lost 7 bases; the stretch between them is 20 bases long. Looking up the germline V gene yields CDR1 MDHEN and CDR2 SYDVKM. In the ophthalmopathy patients, disease was moderately to severely active, with a Clinical Activity Score of 3 or more, a NOSPECS grade of 4 or more, and a duration of less than 3 months. The study excluded patients with uncontrolled infections, other autoimmune diseases, pregnancy or lactation. Diagnoses were based on clinical symptoms, serum thyroxine and TRAb, thyroid ultrasound and orbital computed tomography. PBMCs were isolated from about 10 ml of fresh peripheral blood by Ficoll-Paque density gradient centrifugation. Trizol reagent was used to extract total RNA, and RNA quality was then checked on an Agilent 2100 Bioanalyzer.

The sample is drawn from a study of T cells in Graves' hyperthyroidism and ophthalmopathy (dated by TCRdb to between 2017 and 2020). Some background on the complete study: Peripheral blood was collected at initial diagnosis, before any treatment. Following sampling, methimazole starting at 30 mg daily was given to hyperthyroidism patients, and high-dose intravenous methylprednisolone was given to ophthalmopathy patients. Prospective prediction of ophthalmopathy was tested in an independent validation cohort consisting of 18 hyperthyroidism patients and approximately 16 patients who later progressed to ophthalmopathy. The paper reports TCR Vbeta CDR3 sequencing of 130 to 150 peripheral blood samples: approximately 43 ophthalmopathy, 75 to 80 hyperthyroidism and around 17 progressor patients. Thyroid tissue and blood T-cell repertoires from several Graves' hyperthyroidism patients were also compared in the study. A discovery cohort of fewer than 110 patients, about 40 with Graves' ophthalmopathy and under 60 with stable Graves' hyperthyroidism, was used to find distinguishing TCR V-J signatures. The approximately 100 discovery patients were divided at random into training and test sets in a 7:3 ratio. The paper as a whole reports these results and caveats: In validation, the model predicted progression to ophthalmopathy with around 71% sensitivity and about 72% specificity, a median of around 6.6 months before onset. No statistical method was used to fix the sample size in advance, and group allocation was not hidden from the investigators. A model built on a 13 V-J signature distinguished ophthalmopathy from stable hyperthyroidism, reaching approximately 89% sensitivity and 81% to 83% specificity in cross-validation and 80%/75% in testing. Most expanded thyroid clonotypes (frequency above 0.001) were also found in blood, which suggests that blood repertoires may mirror thyroid immune responses.

This clonotype was obtained from a man aged 30-40 years with Graves' ophthalmopathy. The source material was blood. The chain uses TRBV28 and TRBJ2-1; the D gene is possibly TRBD2, with 5 bases matching. DNA sequence: TGTGCCAGCAGTTCCCCCAGCGGCGGAGATCGGAATGAGCAGTTCTTC. It is translated as CASSSPSGGDRNEQFF.